The present T cell receptor beta chain was sequenced within a study of radiotherapy plus CTLA-4 blockade in lung cancer. This clone was counted between two and nine times. Only in-frame clones appear in the TCRdb table, and some are missing; sequencing was by immunoSEQ multiplex PCR. The repertoire holds some 37,000 clones, with around three quarters as singletons. The origin of this receptor is a human donor with non-small cell lung cancer who had stable disease on radiotherapy plus ipilimumab. The sequences come from peripheral blood, collected from a patient treated with radiotherapy plus ipilimumab.

This CDR3 is CASIAHTGELFF. The CDR3 nucleotides are TGTGCCAGCATTGCCCATACCGGGGAGCTGTTTTTT. The chain couples TRBV28 to TRBJ2-2, with unresolved D. The V end lost 7 bases, the J end lost 5 bases, and 8 bases lay between the germline ends. In germline, CDR1 is MDHEN, CDR2 SYDVKM. This CDR3 is built from 12 residues.